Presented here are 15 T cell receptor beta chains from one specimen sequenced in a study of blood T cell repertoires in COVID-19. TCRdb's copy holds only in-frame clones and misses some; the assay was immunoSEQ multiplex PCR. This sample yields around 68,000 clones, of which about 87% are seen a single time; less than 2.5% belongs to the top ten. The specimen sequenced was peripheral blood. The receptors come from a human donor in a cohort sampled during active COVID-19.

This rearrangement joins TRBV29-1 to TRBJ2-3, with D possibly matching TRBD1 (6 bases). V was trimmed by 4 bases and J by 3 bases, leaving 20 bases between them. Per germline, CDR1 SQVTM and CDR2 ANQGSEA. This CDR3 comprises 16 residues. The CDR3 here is CSVAHFEDSTTDTQYF. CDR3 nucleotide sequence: TGCAGCGTTGCTCATTTTGAGGACAGTACAACAGATACGCAGTATTTT.

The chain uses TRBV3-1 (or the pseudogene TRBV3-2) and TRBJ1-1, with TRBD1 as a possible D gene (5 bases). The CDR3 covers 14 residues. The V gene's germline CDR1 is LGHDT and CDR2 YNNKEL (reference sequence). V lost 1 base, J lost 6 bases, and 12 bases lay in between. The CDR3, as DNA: TGTGCCAGCAGCCAAGGTCAGGGTCCCGCTGAAGCTTTCTTT. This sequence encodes CASSQGQGPAEAFF.

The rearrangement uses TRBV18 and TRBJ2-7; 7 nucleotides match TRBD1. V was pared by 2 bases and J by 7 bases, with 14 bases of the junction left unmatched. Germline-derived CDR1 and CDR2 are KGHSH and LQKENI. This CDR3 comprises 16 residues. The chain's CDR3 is CASSPRDEGAVWEQYF. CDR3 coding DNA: TGTGCCAGCTCACCAAGGGACGAGGGGGCGGTCTGGGAGCAGTACTTC.

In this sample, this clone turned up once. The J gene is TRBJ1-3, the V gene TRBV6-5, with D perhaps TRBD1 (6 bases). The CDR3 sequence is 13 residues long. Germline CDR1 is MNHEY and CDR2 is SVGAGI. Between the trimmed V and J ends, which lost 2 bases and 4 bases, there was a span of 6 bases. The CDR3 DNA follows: TGTGCCAGCAGTTACGGACAGGGAAACACCATATATTTT. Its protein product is CASSYGQGNTIYF.

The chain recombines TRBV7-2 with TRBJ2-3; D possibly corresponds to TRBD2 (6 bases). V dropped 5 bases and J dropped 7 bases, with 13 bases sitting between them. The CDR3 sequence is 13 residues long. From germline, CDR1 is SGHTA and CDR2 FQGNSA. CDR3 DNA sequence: TGTGCCAGCAGCCCGGGACTGTCAAATACGCAGTATTTT. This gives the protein CASSPGLSNTQYF.

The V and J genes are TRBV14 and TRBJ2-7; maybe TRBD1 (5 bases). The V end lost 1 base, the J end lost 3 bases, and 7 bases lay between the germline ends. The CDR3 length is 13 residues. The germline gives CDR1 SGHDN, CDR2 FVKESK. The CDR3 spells CASSQVQGYEQYF. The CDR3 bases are TGTGCCAGCAGCCAAGTCCAGGGCTACGAGCAGTACTTC.

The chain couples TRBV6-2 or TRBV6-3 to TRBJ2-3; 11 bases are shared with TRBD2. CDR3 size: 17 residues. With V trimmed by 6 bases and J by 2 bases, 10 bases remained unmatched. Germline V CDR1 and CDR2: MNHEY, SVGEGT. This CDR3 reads CASSSSRLAGYTDTQYF. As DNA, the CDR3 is TGTGCCAGCAGCTCCTCTCGACTAGCGGGATACACAGATACGCAGTATTTT.

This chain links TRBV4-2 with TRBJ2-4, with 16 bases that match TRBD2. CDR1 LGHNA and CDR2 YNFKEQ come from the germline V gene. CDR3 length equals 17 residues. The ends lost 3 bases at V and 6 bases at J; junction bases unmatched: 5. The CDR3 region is CASSQGGLAGGGNIQYF. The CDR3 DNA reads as TGTGCCAGCAGCCAGGGGGGACTAGCGGGAGGGGGAAACATTCAGTACTTC.

The CDR3 region is CASSPTVLKEQFF. Here the CDR3 DNA reads TGCGCCAGCAGCCCCACGGTCTTGAAGGAGCAGTTCTTC. The V call is TRBV5-1, the J call TRBJ2-1; no clear D. The germline V gene encodes CDR1 SGHRS and CDR2 YFSETQ. V was trimmed by 4 bases and J by 10 bases, leaving 15 bases between them. The CDR3 totals 13 residues.

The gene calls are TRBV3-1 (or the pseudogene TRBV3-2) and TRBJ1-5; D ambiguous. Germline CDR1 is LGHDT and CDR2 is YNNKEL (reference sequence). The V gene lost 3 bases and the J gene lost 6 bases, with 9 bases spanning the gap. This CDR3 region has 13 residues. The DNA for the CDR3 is TGTGCCAGCAGCCAGAGGGAGGCTCAGCCCCAGCATTTT. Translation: CASSQREAQPQHF.

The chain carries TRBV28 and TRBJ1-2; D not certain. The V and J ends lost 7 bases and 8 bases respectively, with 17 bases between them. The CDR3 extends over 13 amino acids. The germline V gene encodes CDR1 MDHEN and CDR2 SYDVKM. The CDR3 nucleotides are TGTGCCAGCACCATAACGGGAGCCGGCGGCTACACCTTC. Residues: CASTITGAGGYTF.

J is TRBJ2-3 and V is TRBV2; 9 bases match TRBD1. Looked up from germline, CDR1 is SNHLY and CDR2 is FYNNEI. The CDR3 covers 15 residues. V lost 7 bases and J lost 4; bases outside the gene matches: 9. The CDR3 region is CASTPTGGKADTQYF. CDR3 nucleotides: TGTGCCAGCACTCCGACAGGGGGTAAAGCAGATACGCAGTATTTT. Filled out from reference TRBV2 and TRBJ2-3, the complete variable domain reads EPEVTQTPSHQVTQMGQEVILRCVPISNHLYFYWYRQILGQKVEFLVSFYNNEISEKSEIFDDQFSVERPDGSNFTLKIRSTKLEDSAMYFCASTPTGGKADTQYFGPGTRLTVL.

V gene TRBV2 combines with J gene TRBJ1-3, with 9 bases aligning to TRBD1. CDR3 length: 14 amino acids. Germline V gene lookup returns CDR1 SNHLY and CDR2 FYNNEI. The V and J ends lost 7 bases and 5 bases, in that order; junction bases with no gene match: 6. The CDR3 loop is CASIGGQGRNTIYF. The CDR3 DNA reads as TGTGCCAGCATCGGAGGACAGGGGCGAAACACCATATATTTT.

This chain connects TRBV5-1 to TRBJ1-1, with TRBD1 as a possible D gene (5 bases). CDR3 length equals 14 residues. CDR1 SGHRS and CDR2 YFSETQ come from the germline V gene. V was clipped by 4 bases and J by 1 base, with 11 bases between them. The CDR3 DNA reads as TGCGCCAGCAGCGAAACCCAGGGGAACACTGAAGCTTTCTTT. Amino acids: CASSETQGNTEAFF.

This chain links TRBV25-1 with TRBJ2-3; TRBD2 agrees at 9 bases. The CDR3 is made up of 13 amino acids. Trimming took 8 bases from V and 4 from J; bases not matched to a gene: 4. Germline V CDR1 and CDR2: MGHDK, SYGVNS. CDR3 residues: CASVSGGSDTQYF. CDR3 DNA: TGTGCCAGCGTTAGCGGGGGTTCAGATACGCAGTATTTT. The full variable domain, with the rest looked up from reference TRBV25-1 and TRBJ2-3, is EADIYQTPRYLVIGTGKKITLECSQTMGHDKMYWYQQDPGMELHLIHYSYGVNSTEKGDLSSESTVSRIRTEHFPLTLESARPSHTSQYLCASVSGGSDTQYFGPGTRLTVL.